The 14 T cell receptor beta chains below were found in one sample sequenced in a study of CD8+ T cells in alopecia areata. Treatment indicated: oral pan-JAK inhibitor, 5-10 mg twice daily. The authors extracted RNA and reverse transcribed it into cDNA as the sequencing template. Profiling relied on immunoSEQ multiplex PCR, and the TCRdb table lists in-frame clones only, not all of them. This sample has 250,000 to 350,000 clones; about three fifths occur once, and the top ten carry about 0.93%. The input for sequencing was CD4+ T cells sorted from blood, taken between weeks 51 and 54, from a patient treated with tofacitinib. Source of these receptors: a human donor with alopecia areata.

The CDR3 DNA sequence: TGTGCCAGCAGCCAAGAGGTGGGACTTTCTGGGGCCAACGTCCTGACTTTC. This codes for CASSQEVGLSGANVLTF. The chain joins TRBV14 to TRBJ2-6, with D perhaps matching TRBD2 (6 bases). Per the germline V gene, CDR1 is SGHDN and CDR2 is FVKESK. V lost 0 bases and J lost 1, with 10 bases in between. The CDR3 extends over 17 amino acids.

The CDR3 loop reads CAWTGRKWGETDTQYF. The CDR3 DNA reads TGTGCCTGGACGGGGCGCAAGTGGGGTGAGACAGATACGCAGTATTTT. The V call is TRBV30, the J call TRBJ2-3, with D perhaps assigned TRBD1 or TRBD2 (5 bases each). Germline CDR1 reads GTSNPN; CDR2 reads SVGIG (reference sequence). The CDR3 contains 16 residues. Trimming removed 4 bases from V and 3 bases from J, with 20 bases in between.

The chain employs TRBV29-1 and TRBJ2-7, with D perhaps TRBD1 (6 bases). Germline V gene data show CDR1 as SQVTM and CDR2 as ANQGSEA. This CDR3 region has 14 residues. Deletions cut 6 bases from V and 3 bases from J, with 18 bases between. The CDR3 nucleotides read TGCAGCGTACTACTAACAGGGAGACACTACGAGCAGTACTTC. It codes for CSVLLTGRHYEQYF.

V gene TRBV2 combines with J gene TRBJ2-2; D unclear. Trimming took off 4 bases at V and 4 bases at J, with 7 bases between the two ends. This CDR3 has 13 residues. Germline-derived CDR1 and CDR2 are SNHLY and FYNNEI. The CDR3 DNA is TGTGCCAGCAGTGGGACGAGCACCGGGGAGCTGTTTTTT. It translates to CASSGTSTGELFF.

V usage is TRBV30 and J usage is TRBJ2-4; the D gene could be TRBD1 or TRBD2 (6 bases each). The CDR3 has 12 amino acids. V lost 8 bases to trimming and J lost 9 bases, with 17 bases between them. Germline V gene lookup returns CDR1 GTSNPN and CDR2 SVGIG (reference sequence). In DNA form, the CDR3 reads TGTGCCGGAGGGGGAGTGTACGGCATTCAGTACTTC. This encodes CAGGGVYGIQYF.

The chain has TRBV10-3 and TRBJ2-7, with a possible D match to TRBD1 (5 bases). The CDR3 runs 15 residues. CDR1 is ENHRY and CDR2 is SYGVKD in the germline V gene. V was cut by 2 bases and J by 3 bases, with 14 bases left in between. Here the CDR3 DNA reads TGTGCCATCAGTGAGAGGCAGGGTGTAATCTACGAGCAGTACTTC. It yields the protein CAISERQGVIYEQYF.

The chain has TRBV2 and TRBJ1-5; weak D call: TRBD1 (6 bases). V was clipped by 5 bases and J by 8 bases, with 16 bases between them. Germline V gene data show CDR1 as SNHLY and CDR2 as FYNNEI. The CDR3 spans 14 residues. The CDR3 region has the DNA TGTGCCAGCAGTATAAACGCAGGGGCTAAGCCCCAGCATTTT. This sequence encodes CASSINAGAKPQHF.

This chain connects TRBV10-2 to TRBJ1-2, with D possibly being TRBD1 (5 bases). With 6 bases removed from V and 0 bases from J, the gap between germline ends came to 11 bases. The CDR3 extends over 14 amino acids. The germline V gene has CDR1 WSHSY and CDR2 SAAADI. CDR3 in DNA: TGCGCCAGCAGCAGGGTCCCGTCTAACTATGGCTACACCTTC. It translates to CASSRVPSNYGYTF.

This chain links TRBV5-1 with TRBJ1-1; maybe TRBD1 (5 bases). The V gene lost 0 bases and the J gene lost 5 bases, with 8 bases spanning the gap. Looked up from germline, CDR1 is SGHRS and CDR2 is YFSETQ. The CDR3 has 13 amino acids. CDR3 DNA sequence: TGCGCCAGCAGCTTGGAGGGGAGGACTGAAGCTTTCTTT. It translates to CASSLEGRTEAFF.

This chain uses TRBV9 with TRBJ2-3; 8 bases line up with TRBD1. CDR1 SGDLS and CDR2 YYNGEE come from the germline V gene. The CDR3 is 14 amino acids. The V gene end was trimmed by 4 bases and the J gene end by 6 bases; junction bases not matched to a gene: 7. CDR3 DNA: TGTGCCAGCAGCCCCGGACAGGGCATGGATACGCAGTATTTT. This gives the protein CASSPGQGMDTQYF.

V and J are TRBV29-1 and TRBJ2-1; D is tentatively TRBD1 or TRBD2 (5 bases each). The germline V gene encodes CDR1 SQVTM and CDR2 ANQGSEA. V was shortened by 7 bases and J by 0 bases, with 16 bases between the two germline ends. The CDR3 contains 15 residues. The CDR3: CSAQGAQDSYNEQFF. The CDR3 nucleotides read TGCAGCGCCCAGGGAGCCCAAGACTCCTACAATGAGCAGTTCTTC.

This sequence joins TRBV11-2 and TRBJ2-5; D could derive from TRBD1 or TRBD2 (5 bases each). The CDR3 length is 15 residues. Per the germline V gene, CDR1 is SGHAT and CDR2 is FQNNGV. With 6 bases removed from V and 6 bases from J, the gap between germline ends came to 20 bases. The CDR3 region has the DNA TGTGCCAGCAGTTCCGGGACGTCCCCGGGGAAGACCCAGTACTTC. Residues: CASSSGTSPGKTQYF.

DNA of the CDR3: TGTGCCAGCAGGCCGACAGAATACAATGAGCAGTTCTTC. Translating it yields CASRPTEYNEQFF. The chain uses TRBV6-5 and TRBJ2-1; perhaps TRBD1 as D (5 bases). Germline V lookup: CDR1 MNHEY, CDR2 SVGAGI. The V and J ends lost 6 bases and 4 bases respectively, with 10 bases between them. CDR3 length equals 13 residues.

The V call is TRBV19, the J call TRBJ1-2, with D tentatively TRBD1 (6 bases). CDR1 is LNHDA and CDR2 is SQIVND in the germline V gene (reference sequence). Deletions cut 3 bases from V and 5 bases from J, with 7 bases between. The CDR3 has 12 residues. CDR3 loop: CASSIGQYGYTF. The CDR3, as DNA: TGTGCCAGTAGTATTGGACAGTATGGCTACACCTTC.